This TCR beta chain originates from a study of shared clonotypes between healthy human individuals. Study-wide background: Donors consisted of two women and a few men between 18 and 49.

As to this clone: What it binds is unknown.

Roughly 200 ng DNA, tens of thousands of T cell genomes, went into each sorted-subset replicate PCR. Assay used: immunoSEQ multiplex PCR; TCRdb lists only in-frame clones, some missing. Of 2 million to 2.5 million clones in the sample, 90% to 96% were seen once. Study conclusions and caveats: A limitation of the genetic and exposure-history diversity represented arose from few donors.

This CDR3 spans 14 amino acids. Trimming pared 4 bases from V and 7 bases from J, leaving 16 bases between. Germline V gene data show CDR1 as LNHDA and CDR2 as SQIVND (reference sequence). Material for sequencing was naive CD4+ T cells sorted from blood. Noted subset: CD45RA+ positively selected. The V and J genes are TRBV19 and TRBJ1-2; D is perhaps TRBD1 (6 bases). This sequence was found in a man between 18 and 35 years old in good health. The CDR3 DNA reads as TGTGCCAGTAGTACCTGGGGGCGATACGGTGGCTACACCTTC. Encoded protein: CASSTWGRYGGYTF.